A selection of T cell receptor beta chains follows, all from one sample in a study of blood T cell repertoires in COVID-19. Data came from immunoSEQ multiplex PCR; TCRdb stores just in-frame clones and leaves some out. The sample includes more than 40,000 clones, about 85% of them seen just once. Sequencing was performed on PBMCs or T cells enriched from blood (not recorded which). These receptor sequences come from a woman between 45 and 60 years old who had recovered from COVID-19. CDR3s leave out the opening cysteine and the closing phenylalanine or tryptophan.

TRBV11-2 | ASSSPGGARAKETQY
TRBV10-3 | AIRTGQRYEQY
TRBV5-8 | ASSMDIHQPQH
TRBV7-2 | ASSGTGPKNIQY
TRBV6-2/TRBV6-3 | ASSYRQNTGELF
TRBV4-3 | ASSQDPQGNSGNTIY
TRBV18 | ASSPGLGGQNSGREYYEQY
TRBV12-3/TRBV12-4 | ASTRGLVYEQY
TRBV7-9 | ASSLTEVNSPLH
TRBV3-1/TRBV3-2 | ASSQDPYRAYNEQF
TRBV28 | ASTPPPGQGTEAF
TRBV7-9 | ASSLVLAGVETQY
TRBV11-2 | ASSPQAEQY
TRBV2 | ASSEGASGGPRGTQY
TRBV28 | ASLQGQWDTEAF
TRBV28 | ASIKGQGTQPQH
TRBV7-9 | ASSLAARTGDEQY
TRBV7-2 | ASSPRGYAGELF
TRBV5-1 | ASSFSSDPDTQY
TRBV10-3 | AISIIGGGVYTEAF
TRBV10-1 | ASSEAGPNEKLF
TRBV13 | ASSLSGGFVGQETQY
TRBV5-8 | ASSFPAGQSYNEQF
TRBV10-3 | AISESWGQEGGGYT
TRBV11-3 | ASSLGQGANTDTQY
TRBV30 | AWSAGEGSYNEQF
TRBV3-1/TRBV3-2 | ASSQGSVSYEQY
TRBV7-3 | ASSRGAGQPQH
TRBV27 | ASSLTGQTEAF
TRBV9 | ASSAGGAKYNEQF